This TCR beta chain emerged from a study of T cells in Graves' hyperthyroidism and ophthalmopathy. Broader study findings: Blood samples included most of the expanded thyroid clonotypes exceeding 0.001.

This clonotype was observed a few times. Its antigen is not known. Graves' hyperthyroidism was deemed stable absent ophthalmopathy progression within 18 months. In patients aged 18 to 65, hyperthyroidism was newly diagnosed, with duration under 2 months. What was amplified from RNA transcripts were TCR beta CDR3 regions. The study used the HTBI primer set for a first-round RT-PCR of the TCR CDR3. MiXCR was run by TCRdb on the multiplex PCR reads, yielding one entry per CDR3 protein. The sample holds about 560,000 distinct CDR3 sequences, approximately 16% seen once. CDR3 length equals 15 residues. Between the trimmed V and J ends, which lost 4 bases and 0 bases, there was a span of 12 bases. CDR1 and CDR2 from the germline V gene are PRHDT and FYEKMQ (reference sequence).

This receptor was obtained from a woman under 30 with Graves' hyperthyroidism. The V call is TRBV13, the J call TRBJ2-5; D remains unclear. Material for sequencing was blood. The CDR3 bases are TGTGCCAGCAGCTCTCACTCATCGTACCAAGAGACCCAGTACTTC. This sequence encodes CASSSHSSYQETQYF.